Shown below are 9 T cell receptor beta chains from a single sample sequenced in a study of T cell responses to AZD1222 COVID-19 vaccine. Using immunoSEQ multiplex PCR, the repertoire was profiled, and TCRdb retains in-frame clones only, with some absent. The data show 150,000 or so clones, 80% to 95% seen once. Sequences were derived from peripheral blood, sampled 28 days after the second AZD1222 dose. The receptor source for this set is an adult who received the AZD1222 COVID-19 vaccine.

V usage is TRBV19 and J usage is TRBJ2-4; TRBD1 matches at 9 bases. V lost 5 bases to trimming and J lost 4 bases; unmatched junction nucleotides: 6. The V gene's germline CDR1 is LNHDA and CDR2 SQIVND (reference sequence). This CDR3 region has 15 residues. The CDR3 DNA follows: TGTGCCAGTAGTGTATTTGGACAGGGGAAAAACATTCAGTACTTC. Its translation is CASSVFGQGKNIQYF. Drawing the rest from reference TRBV19 and TRBJ2-4, the complete variable domain is DGGITQSPKYLFRKEGQNVTLSCEQNLNHDAMYWYRQDPGQGLRLIYYSQIVNDFQKGDIAEGYSVSREKKESFPLTVTSAQKNPTAFYLCASSVFGQGKNIQYFGAGTRLSVL.

The V gene is TRBV25-1, the J gene TRBJ1-2; 7 nucleotides agree with TRBD1. The germline gives CDR1 MGHDK, CDR2 SYGVNS. After removal of 3 bases from V and 4 bases from J, the junction contained 8 bases not matched to a gene. This CDR3 contains 15 residues. The CDR3 is CASSETGQISYGYTF. CDR3 DNA sequence: TGTGCCAGCAGTGAGACAGGGCAGATTAGCTATGGCTACACCTTC.

V is TRBV27 and J is TRBJ2-1, with D perhaps TRBD2 (5 bases). This CDR3 contains 17 residues. Per the germline V gene, CDR1 is MNHEY and CDR2 is SMNVEV (reference sequence). The ends were cut back, 2 bases at V and 0 bases at J, with 14 bases in the middle. The CDR3 DNA reads as TGTGCCAGCAGTTTAGCCGTTTCGGGAAACTCCTACAATGAGCAGTTCTTC. Translated, it gives CASSLAVSGNSYNEQFF.

This chain connects TRBV3-1 (or the pseudogene TRBV3-2) to TRBJ1-5; D ambiguous. Germline V CDR1 and CDR2: LGHDT, YNNKEL (reference sequence). CDR3 size: 15 residues. Trimming removed 3 bases from V and 1 base from J, with 10 bases in between. The CDR3 nucleotides are TGTGCCAGCAGCCAGGAGAGATACAGCAATCAGCCCCAGCATTTT. Its protein is CASSQERYSNQPQHF.

The gene calls are TRBV18 and TRBJ2-3, with 9 bases that match TRBD2. The germline V gene has CDR1 KGHSH and CDR2 LQKENI. This CDR3 spans 15 amino acids. V gave up 8 bases and J gave up 6 bases; unmatched junction bases: 12. The CDR3 loop is CASRQRGALVDTQYF. For the CDR3, the DNA is TGTGCCAGCCGACAGCGGGGGGCTCTCGTCGATACGCAGTATTTT.

As concerns this clone: Other DNA sequences from this sample encode an identical CDR3 as well. The J gene is TRBJ2-7, the V gene TRBV5-1; D is unclear. The CDR3 consists of 14 residues. From germline, CDR1 is SGHRS and CDR2 YFSETQ. The V end was cut by 3 bases, the J end by 0 bases, with 10 bases between. The DNA for the CDR3 is TGCGCCAGCAGCTCCCCCGAGAGCTCCTACGAGCAGTACTTC. This gives the protein CASSSPESSYEQYF.

This clone was seen more than once but under ten times. This chain links TRBV28 with TRBJ1-1; D is unresolved. The CDR3 has 16 amino acids. Germline CDR1 and CDR2: MDHEN and SYDVKM. The CDR3 spells CAAMIPDRLKLTEAFF. The DNA for the CDR3 is TGTGCTGCGATGATCCCCGACCGACTGAAACTCACTGAAGCTTTCTTT. Full variable domain (missing parts from reference TRBV28 and TRBJ1-1): DVKVTQSSRYLVKRTGEKVFLECVQDMDHENMFWYRQDPGLGLRLIYFSYDVKMKEKGDIPEGYSVSREKKERFSLILESASTNQTSMYLCAAMIPDRLKLTEAFFGQGTRLTVV.

This chain connects TRBV19 to TRBJ2-3; D may be TRBD1 or TRBD2 (5 bases each). This CDR3 is built from 17 residues. Germline loops: CDR1 LNHDA, CDR2 SQIVND (reference sequence). Trimming took 5 bases from V and 5 from J, leaving 23 bases between them. CDR3 DNA: TGTGCCAGTAGTCCCCAGGACGGACTGGGGGTTAGAGATACGCAGTATTTT. This gives the protein CASSPQDGLGVRDTQYF.

The V gene is TRBV5-1, the J gene TRBJ2-3, with D perhaps matching TRBD1 or TRBD2 (5 bases each). The CDR3 length is 16 residues. CDR1 SGHRS and CDR2 YFSETQ come from the germline V gene. V lost 0 bases and J lost 4, with 15 bases in between. CDR3 region: CASSLDNQVGADTQYF. As DNA, the CDR3 is TGCGCCAGCAGCTTGGACAACCAGGTGGGGGCAGATACGCAGTATTTT.